This T cell receptor beta chain was sequenced during a study of blood T cell repertoires in COVID-19. CDR1 SGHTA and CDR2 FQGNSA come from the germline V gene. The CDR3 covers 12 residues. V lost 2 bases to trimming and J lost 6 bases, with 7 bases between them. Sequencing used immunoSEQ multiplex PCR; TCRdb keeps in-frame clones, though not all of them. This repertoire shows roughly 250,000 clones, 84% found once; its top ten account for 1.5% to 1.9%. This sequence originates from a woman in her thirties or forties who had recovered from COVID-19. The rearrangement links TRBV7-2 to TRBJ1-1; maybe TRBD1 (6 bases). The sequenced sample consisted of peripheral blood. The CDR3 bases are TGTGCCAGCAGCTTAAGGACAGCTGAAGCTTTCTTT. It translates to CASSLRTAEAFF.